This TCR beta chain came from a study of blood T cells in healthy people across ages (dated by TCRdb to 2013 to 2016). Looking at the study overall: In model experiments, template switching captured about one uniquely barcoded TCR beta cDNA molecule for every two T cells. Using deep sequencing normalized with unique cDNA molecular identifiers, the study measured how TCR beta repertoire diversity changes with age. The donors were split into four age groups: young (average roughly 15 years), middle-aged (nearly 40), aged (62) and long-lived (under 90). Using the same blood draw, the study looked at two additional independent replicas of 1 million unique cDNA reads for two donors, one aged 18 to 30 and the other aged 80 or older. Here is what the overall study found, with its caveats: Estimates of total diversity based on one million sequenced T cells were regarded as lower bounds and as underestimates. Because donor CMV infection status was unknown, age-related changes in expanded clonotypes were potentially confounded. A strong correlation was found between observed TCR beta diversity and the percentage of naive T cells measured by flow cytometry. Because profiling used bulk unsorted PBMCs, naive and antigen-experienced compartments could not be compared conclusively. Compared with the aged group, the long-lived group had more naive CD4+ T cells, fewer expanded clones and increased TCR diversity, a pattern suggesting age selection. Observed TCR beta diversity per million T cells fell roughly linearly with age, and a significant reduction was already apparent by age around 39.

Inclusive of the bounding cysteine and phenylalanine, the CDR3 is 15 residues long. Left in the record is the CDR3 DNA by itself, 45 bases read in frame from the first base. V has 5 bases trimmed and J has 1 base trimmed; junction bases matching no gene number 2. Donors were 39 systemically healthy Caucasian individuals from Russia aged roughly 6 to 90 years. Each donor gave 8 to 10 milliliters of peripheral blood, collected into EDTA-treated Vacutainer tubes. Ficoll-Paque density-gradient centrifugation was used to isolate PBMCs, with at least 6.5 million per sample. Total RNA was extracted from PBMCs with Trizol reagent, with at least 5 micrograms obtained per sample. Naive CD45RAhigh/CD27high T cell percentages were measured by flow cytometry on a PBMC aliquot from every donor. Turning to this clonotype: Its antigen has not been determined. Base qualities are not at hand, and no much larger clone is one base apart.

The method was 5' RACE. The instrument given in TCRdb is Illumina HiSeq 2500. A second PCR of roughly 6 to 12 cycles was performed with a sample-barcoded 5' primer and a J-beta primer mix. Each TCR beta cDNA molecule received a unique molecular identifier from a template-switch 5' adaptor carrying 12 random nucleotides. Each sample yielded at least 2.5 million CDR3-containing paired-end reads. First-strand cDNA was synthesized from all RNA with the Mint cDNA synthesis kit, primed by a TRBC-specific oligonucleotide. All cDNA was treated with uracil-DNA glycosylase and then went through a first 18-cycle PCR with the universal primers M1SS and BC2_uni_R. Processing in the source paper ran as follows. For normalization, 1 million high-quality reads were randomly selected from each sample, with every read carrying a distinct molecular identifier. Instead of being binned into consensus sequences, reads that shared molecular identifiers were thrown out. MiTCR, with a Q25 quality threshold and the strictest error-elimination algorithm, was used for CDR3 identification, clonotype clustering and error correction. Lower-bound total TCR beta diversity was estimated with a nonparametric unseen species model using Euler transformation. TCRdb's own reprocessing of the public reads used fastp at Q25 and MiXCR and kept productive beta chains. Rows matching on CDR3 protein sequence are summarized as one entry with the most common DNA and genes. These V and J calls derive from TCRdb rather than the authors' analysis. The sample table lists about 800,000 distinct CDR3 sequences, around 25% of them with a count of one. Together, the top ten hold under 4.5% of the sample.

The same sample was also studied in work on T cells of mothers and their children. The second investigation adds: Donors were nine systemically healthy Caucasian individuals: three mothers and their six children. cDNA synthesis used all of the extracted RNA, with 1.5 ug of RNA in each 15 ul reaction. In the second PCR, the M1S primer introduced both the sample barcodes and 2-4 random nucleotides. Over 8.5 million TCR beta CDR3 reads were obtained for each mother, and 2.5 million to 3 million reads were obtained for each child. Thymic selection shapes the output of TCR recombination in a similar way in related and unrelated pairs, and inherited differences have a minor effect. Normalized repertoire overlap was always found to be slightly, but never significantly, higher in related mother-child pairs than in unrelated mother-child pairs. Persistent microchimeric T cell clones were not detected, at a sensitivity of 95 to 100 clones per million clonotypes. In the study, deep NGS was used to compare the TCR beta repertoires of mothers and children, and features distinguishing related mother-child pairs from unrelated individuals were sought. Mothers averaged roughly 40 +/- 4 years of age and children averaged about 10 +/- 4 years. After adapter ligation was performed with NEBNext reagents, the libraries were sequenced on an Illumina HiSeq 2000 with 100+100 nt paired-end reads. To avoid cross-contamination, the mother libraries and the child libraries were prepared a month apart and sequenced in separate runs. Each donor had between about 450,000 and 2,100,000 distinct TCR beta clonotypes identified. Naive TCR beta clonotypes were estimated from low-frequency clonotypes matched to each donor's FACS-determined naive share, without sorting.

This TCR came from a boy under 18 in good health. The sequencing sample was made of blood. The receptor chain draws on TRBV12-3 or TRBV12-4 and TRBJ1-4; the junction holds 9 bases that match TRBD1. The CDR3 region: CASSRTGVTNEKLFF. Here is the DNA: TGTGCCAGCAGTCGGACAGGGGTAACTAATGAAAAACTGTTTTTT.